Presented here are 2 T cell receptor beta chains from one specimen sequenced in a study of blood T cell repertoires in COVID-19. Libraries were prepared by immunoSEQ multiplex PCR; TCRdb keeps only in-frame clonotypes and omits some of them. The data show under 250,000 clones, 80% to 85% seen once. Sequencing was done on a sample of peripheral blood. These receptors all stem from a woman aged 55-69 years who had recovered from COVID-19.

Only one count was recorded for this clone. The chain carries TRBV10-3 and TRBJ1-2; possible D gene TRBD1, 6 bases. Germline V gene sequence: CDR1 ENHRY, CDR2 SYGVKD. CDR3 length equals 13 residues. V dropped 2 bases and J dropped 6 bases, with 10 bases sitting between them. The CDR3 DNA reads TGTGCCATCAGTGAGCACGAGGGGGATGGCTACACCTTC. It yields the protein CAISEHEGDGYTF.

This rearrangement joins TRBV2 to TRBJ2-5; 9 bases fit TRBD2. Germline trimming cut 8 bases from V and 7 bases from J; bases unmatched to any gene: 14. The CDR3 totals 15 residues. Germline CDR1 is SNHLY and CDR2 is FYNNEI. The CDR3 region has the DNA TGTGCCAGCCAGACCTTAGCGGGGGACCACCCGACCCAGTACTTC. It codes for CASQTLAGDHPTQYF.